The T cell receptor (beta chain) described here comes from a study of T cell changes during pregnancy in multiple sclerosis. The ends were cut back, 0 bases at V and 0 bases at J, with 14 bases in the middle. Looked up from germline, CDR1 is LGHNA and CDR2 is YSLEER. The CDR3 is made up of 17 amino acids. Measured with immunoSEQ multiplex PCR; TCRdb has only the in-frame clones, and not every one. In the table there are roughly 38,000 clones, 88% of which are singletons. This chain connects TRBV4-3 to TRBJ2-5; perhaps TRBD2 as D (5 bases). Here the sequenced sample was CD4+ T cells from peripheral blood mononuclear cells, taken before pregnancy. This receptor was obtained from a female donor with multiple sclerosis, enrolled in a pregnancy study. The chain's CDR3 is CASSQDRTGLYQETQYF. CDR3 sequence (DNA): TGCGCCAGCAGCCAAGATCGTACGGGGTTGTACCAAGAGACCCAGTACTTC.